In this sample, the clone carrying this T cell receptor (beta chain) turned up a few times. Its antigen is still unknown. A process of 5'RACE template switching, which added a universal primer site and UMIs, was used to make TCR cDNA. TCRdb re-derived calls from the 5' RACE reads in MiXCR, one entry per CDR3 protein. The table lists fewer than 350,000 distinct CDR3 sequences, approximately 4.5% of them singletons. Germline values: CDR1 MNHEY, CDR2 SVGEGT. With 8 bases clipped from V and 3 bases from J, the junction kept 20 bases outside the gene matches. The CDR3 consists of 18 residues. This entry belongs to a study of T cells after yellow fever vaccination. Study-wide results and limits: Though it reached lower strength, the secondary response hit its peak faster, day 5 versus 15.

The receptor's source is a young man who received the YFV17D yellow fever vaccine. This sequence joins TRBV6-2 or TRBV6-3 and TRBJ1-1, with 8 bases matching TRBD1. Sequencing was performed on PBMCs, taken 15 days after the yellow fever booster vaccination. CDR3 nucleotides: TGTGCCAGCTCGAACCCGGGACAGAGGGCAGGGGGCTACACTGAAGCTTTCTTT. It yields the protein CASSNPGQRAGGYTEAFF.